Presented here are 30 T cell receptor beta chains from one specimen sequenced in a study of T cells after yellow fever vaccination. TCRdb passed the 5' RACE reads through MiXCR, listing each CDR3 protein once. The data contain 300,000 to 400,000 distinct CDR3 sequences, roughly 6.2% of them singletons. This material consisted of PBMCs, taken 5 days after the yellow fever booster vaccination. These receptors all stem from a man aged 25-40 years who received the YFV17D yellow fever vaccine.

The chain couples TRBV12-3 or TRBV12-4 to TRBJ2-1; 8 nucleotides align to TRBD2. Trimming took 7 bases from V and 3 from J; bases not matched to a gene: 11. The CDR3 totals 16 residues. CDR3 nucleotide sequence: TGTGCCAGCACCCATTCTTCGGGGGGGCTCTACAATGAGCAGTTCTTC. It codes for CASTHSSGGLYNEQFF.

This clonotype was counted at least ten times. The chain employs TRBV27 and TRBJ2-5; D is perhaps TRBD1 (5 bases). Deletions cut 10 bases from V and 1 base from J, with 19 bases between. Germline CDR1 is MNHEY and CDR2 is SMNVEV (reference sequence). This CDR3 comprises 15 residues. CDR3 region: CATQGKGTTQETQYF. CDR3 nucleotide sequence: TGTGCCACCCAGGGAAAAGGAACCACCCAAGAGACCCAGTACTTC.

The genes are TRBV18 and TRBJ2-7; no clear D gene. Trimming stripped 2 bases from V and 2 bases from J, with 7 bases between. The germline gives CDR1 KGHSH, CDR2 LQKENI. The CDR3 runs 13 residues. The CDR3 DNA is TGTGCCAGCTCACCAGTCACGACCTACGAGCAGTACTTC. It yields the protein CASSPVTTYEQYF.

The rearrangement links TRBV20-1 to TRBJ2-2; D not certain. The germline V gene has CDR1 DFQATT and CDR2 SNEGSKA (reference sequence). The V gene lost 0 bases and the J gene lost 5 bases, with 10 bases spanning the gap. The CDR3 totals 14 residues. CDR3 residues: CSARDLGQTGELFF. As DNA, the CDR3 is TGCAGTGCTAGAGATCTCGGCCAGACCGGGGAGCTGTTTTTT.

The CDR3 here is CARTWGQLVYEQYF. The CDR3 region has the DNA TGTGCCAGGACTTGGGGACAGCTAGTCTACGAGCAGTACTTC. V usage is TRBV28 and J usage is TRBJ2-7; TRBD1 matches at 7 bases. Germline V gene lookup returns CDR1 MDHEN and CDR2 SYDVKM. V lost 9 bases, J lost 3 bases, and 11 bases stayed unmatched. This CDR3 spans 14 amino acids.

Ten or more counts support this clonotype. CDR3 bases: TGTGCCAGCAGTGGGGTACCAGCTGAAGCTTTCTTT. Residues: CASSGVPAEAFF. This chain uses TRBV7-9 with TRBJ1-1; D is unclear. In germline, CDR1 is SEHNR, CDR2 FQNEAQ (reference sequence). Deletions cut 6 bases from V and 6 bases from J, with 11 bases between. This CDR3 comprises 12 residues.

This clonotype was seen only a few times. The J gene is TRBJ2-5, the V gene TRBV20-1; 7 bases map to TRBD2. Looked up from germline, CDR1 is DFQATT and CDR2 is SNEGSKA (reference sequence). This CDR3 contains 20 residues. The junction had 25 bases not matched to a gene; V was cut back by 1 base and J by 5 bases. The CDR3 coding sequence is TGCAGTGCTAGAGGTCCTAGATGGTCAGGGTTAGCGGGTGTGGGGGAGACCCAGTACTTC. Its protein product is CSARGPRWSGLAGVGETQYF.

At least ten counts were recorded for this clonotype. This rearrangement joins TRBV20-1 to TRBJ2-5; D ambiguous. The CDR3 length is 14 residues. Trimming removed 4 bases from V and 2 bases from J, with 14 bases in between. Germline V gene data show CDR1 as DFQATT and CDR2 as SNEGSKA (reference sequence). CDR3 nucleotides: TGCAGTGCTAACCCCAAGGTTGAGCAAGAGACCCAGTACTTC. Protein: CSANPKVEQETQYF.

The chain is built from TRBV5-1 and TRBJ2-7, with 7 bases lining up with TRBD2. Germline CDR1 SGHRS, CDR2 YFSETQ. This CDR3 comprises 14 residues. With V trimmed by 2 bases and J by 2 bases, 4 bases remained unmatched. CDR3 bases: TGCGCCAGCAGCTTCATGGGGGGGACCTACGAGCAGTACTTC. Its protein product is CASSFMGGTYEQYF.

There are a few counts of this clonotype. This chain connects TRBV7-9 to TRBJ1-4; no definite D call. This CDR3 is built from 16 residues. The V and J ends lost 1 base and 5 bases respectively, with 14 bases between them. The germline V gene has CDR1 SEHNR and CDR2 FQNEAQ (reference sequence). CDR3 nucleotides: TGTGCCAGCAGCTTAGACGGGAGAGGGTTGAATGAAAAACTGTTTTTT. Protein: CASSLDGRGLNEKLFF.

This clonotype was observed many times. This chain links TRBV15 with TRBJ2-7; possibly TRBD1 for D (6 bases). Germline loops: CDR1 LNHNV, CDR2 YYDKDF (reference sequence). Between the trimmed V and J ends, which lost 2 bases and 2 bases, there was a span of 7 bases. The CDR3 covers 13 residues. Here the CDR3 reads CATSRPGAYEQYF. CDR3 bases: TGTGCCACCAGCAGACCAGGGGCCTACGAGCAGTACTTC.

Many counts were recorded for this clonotype. The J gene is TRBJ2-7, the V gene TRBV12-3 or TRBV12-4; either TRBD1 or TRBD2 may fit D (5 bases each). The CDR3 spans 16 residues. Trimming left V 1 base short and J 2 bases short, with 15 bases between. The CDR3 DNA sequence: TGTGCCAGCAGTTTAGGGGATTACGTGGGGGCCTACGAGCAGTACTTC. It is translated as CASSLGDYVGAYEQYF.

The chain has TRBV6-6 and TRBJ2-1, with D possibly TRBD1 on 5 matching bases. The CDR3 is made up of 12 amino acids. Trimming cost V 4 bases and J 8 bases, with 9 bases left between them. The V gene's germline CDR1 is MNHNY and CDR2 SVGAGI (reference sequence). The CDR3: CASSSGLHEQFF. For the CDR3, the DNA is TGTGCCAGCAGTTCAGGGTTACATGAGCAGTTCTTC.

This clonotype showed up just a few times. The DNA for the CDR3 is TGTGCCAGCAGAAAGACAAGCCCATACTCCGAGCAGTACTTC. Amino acids: CASRKTSPYSEQYF. The genes are TRBV13 and TRBJ2-7; no firm D call. Trimming pared 6 bases from V and 6 bases from J, leaving 18 bases between. The CDR3 is 14 residues long. CDR1 is PRHDT and CDR2 is FYEKMQ in the germline V gene (reference sequence).

This clonotype appeared many times. J is TRBJ2-1 and V is TRBV18, with 7 bases aligning to TRBD2. V lost 1 base to trimming and J lost 8 bases; unmatched junction nucleotides: 11. The CDR3 has 16 residues. CDR1 and CDR2 from the germline V gene are KGHSH and LQKENI. CDR3 protein: CASSPQRDYPGYEQFF. The CDR3 DNA sequence: TGTGCCAGCTCACCACAGAGGGACTACCCGGGGTATGAGCAGTTCTTC.

V gene TRBV20-1 combines with J gene TRBJ2-7, with D unclear. V lost 6 bases, J lost 4 bases, and 7 bases lay in between. The germline V gene has CDR1 DFQATT and CDR2 SNEGSKA (reference sequence). CDR3 size: 10 residues. Here the CDR3 DNA reads TGCAGTGCCCGAAAGTACGAGCAGTACTTC. This translates into CSARKYEQYF.

The chain has TRBV10-3 and TRBJ2-5; 10 bases agree with TRBD2. Germline-derived CDR1 and CDR2 are ENHRY and SYGVKD. This CDR3 has 15 residues. The J segment lost 4 bases and the V segment lost 11 bases, leaving 13 bases of the junction unmatched. CDR3 sequence reads: CAVRGSGRPGETQYF. DNA of the CDR3: TGTGCCGTCCGGGGTAGCGGGAGGCCAGGAGAGACCCAGTACTTC.

This clonotype was seen ten or more times. CDR3 region: CSAPHGGTGRNGYTF. The CDR3 nucleotides read TGCAGCGCCCCCCACGGGGGGACGGGGAGAAATGGCTACACCTTC. The V and J genes are TRBV29-1 and TRBJ1-2; tentative D call: TRBD1 (5 bases). The CDR3 runs to 15 residues. CDR1 and CDR2 from the germline V gene are SQVTM and ANQGSEA. The V end lost 7 bases, the J end lost 6 bases, and 24 bases lay between the germline ends.

As regards this clonotype: A clone one base away is much larger, so this may be a read error. The chain combines TRBV7-9 with TRBJ2-7; D unresolved. Deletions cut 8 bases from V and 6 bases from J, with 11 bases between. The CDR3 covers 11 residues. Germline V lookup: CDR1 SEHNR, CDR2 FQNEAQ (reference sequence). The CDR3 DNA follows: TGTGCCAGCGCCTGGCTTGGCGAGCAGTACTTC. Encoded protein: CASAWLGEQYF.

Ten or more counts support this clonotype. This chain uses TRBV7-9 with TRBJ2-7; 7 bases are shared with TRBD2. CDR3 length: 13 amino acids. V was clipped by 8 bases and J by 7 bases; unmatched bases: 11. Per the germline V gene, CDR1 is SEHNR and CDR2 is FQNEAQ (reference sequence). This CDR3 is CASVPGGFGEQYF. The CDR3 nucleotides are TGTGCCAGCGTCCCGGGGGGTTTCGGAGAGCAGTACTTC.

Worth noting for this clonotype: A much larger clone lies a single base off, so this may be a read error. The J gene is TRBJ2-2, the V gene TRBV6-5; no clear D gene. The CDR3 has 14 residues. Germline V gives CDR1 MNHEY, CDR2 SVGAGI. The V end lost 4 bases, the J end lost 7 bases, and 13 bases lay between the germline ends. The CDR3 DNA follows: TGTGCCAGCAGTTTCTCGGACCAGTACGGGGAGCTGTTTTTT. The encoded protein is CASSFSDQYGELFF.

The chain links TRBV27 to TRBJ2-7; D is uncertain. Germline-derived CDR1 and CDR2 are MNHEY and SMNVEV (reference sequence). Trimming cost V 7 bases and J 5 bases, with 18 bases left between them. CDR3 length: 14 amino acids. As DNA, the CDR3 is TGTGCCAGCAAAAGGGTACCCGATTGGGACGAGCAGTACTTC. This sequence encodes CASKRVPDWDEQYF.

This clonotype has at least ten counts. The chain recombines TRBV7-2 with TRBJ1-2; D is unclear. Germline assignment: CDR1 SGHTA and CDR2 FQGNSA. The CDR3 has 14 residues. The V and J ends lost 1 base and 7 bases respectively, with 13 bases between them. As DNA, the CDR3 is TGTGCCAGCAGCTTAGGGGAAGGGCCAGGTGGCTACACCTTC. Translated, it gives CASSLGEGPGGYTF.

This clonotype was observed a handful of times. This chain joins TRBV10-3 and TRBJ1-2; unclear D gene. Deletions cut 3 bases from V and 2 bases from J, with 4 bases between. The CDR3 covers 12 residues. Germline V gene lookup returns CDR1 ENHRY and CDR2 SYGVKD. The CDR3 DNA follows: TGTGCCATCAGTGATAACAACTATGGCTACACCTTC. Its protein product is CAISDNNYGYTF.

The chain couples TRBV6-5 to TRBJ1-1; perhaps TRBD1 as D (5 bases). V was shortened by 2 bases and J by 0 bases, with 7 bases between the two germline ends. CDR1 and CDR2 (germline): MNHEY, SVGAGI. CDR3 length equals 14 residues. CDR3 protein: CASSYPGLNTEAFF. The CDR3 bases are TGTGCCAGCAGTTACCCAGGGTTGAACACTGAAGCTTTCTTT.

This clonotype showed up many times. The chain employs TRBV6-2 or TRBV6-3 and TRBJ2-7, with a weak D call TRBD2 (6 bases). The CDR3 has 15 residues. The germline gives CDR1 MNHEY, CDR2 SVGEGT. Trimming took 2 bases from V and 3 from J, leaving 14 bases between them. CDR3 nucleotide sequence: TGTGCCAGCAGTTACCCAAGGGACGGGGGCTACGAGCAGTACTTC. Protein sequence: CASSYPRDGGYEQYF.

This clonotype was picked up a small number of times. This chain connects TRBV18 to TRBJ2-6, with TRBD1 matching 10 bases. Germline V gives CDR1 KGHSH, CDR2 LQKENI. The junction had 3 bases not matched to a gene; V was cut back by 5 bases and J by 2 bases. CDR3 size: 16 residues. The CDR3 protein is CASSKTGGAGANVLTF. For the CDR3, the DNA is TGTGCCAGCTCAAAGACAGGGGGCGCTGGGGCCAACGTCCTGACTTTC.

This clonotype has only a few counts. The chain employs TRBV9 and TRBJ2-1; D unclear. With 0 bases removed from V and 5 bases from J, the gap between germline ends came to 9 bases. The CDR3 runs to 14 residues. CDR1 and CDR2 from the germline V gene are SGDLS and YYNGEE. Written as DNA, the CDR3 is TGTGCCAGCAGCGTAGTACCATTGAACAATGAGCAGTTCTTC. Its protein product is CASSVVPLNNEQFF.

In its sample, this clonotype was seen a few times. The CDR3 sequence is CSASAGLDTQYF. In DNA form, the CDR3 reads TGCAGTGCTAGTGCTGGACTAGACACGCAGTATTTT. V gene TRBV20-1 combines with J gene TRBJ2-3, with TRBD2 identical over 7 bases. V was clipped by 3 bases and J by 9 bases; unmatched bases: 6. Germline lookup yields CDR1 DFQATT and CDR2 SNEGSKA (reference sequence). There are 12 residues in the CDR3.

This clonotype was seen repeatedly, ten times or more. CDR3 bases: TGTGCCAGCAGTTTCGGGGGGACAGGGGGTACAGGGGCCAACGTCCTGACTTTC. Translation gives CASSFGGTGGTGANVLTF. The rearrangement joins TRBV6-5 to TRBJ2-6, with 11 bases matching TRBD1. Per germline, CDR1 MNHEY and CDR2 SVGAGI. V lost 4 bases to trimming and J lost 4 bases; unmatched junction nucleotides: 9. CDR3 size: 18 residues.